This TCR beta chain was profiled in a study of T cell repertoires and HLA-DP antigens. The PCR primers covered 54 TRBV and 13 TRBJ segments. Profiled with immunoSEQ multiplex PCR; TCRdb holds only in-frame clones, not every one. The sample yields around 100,000 clones, over 90% seen once. About this clone: Antigen: not known.

This clonotype originated in a young woman in good health and CMV-seronegative. Sequencing used CD4+ T cells from PBMCs.

The CDR3 sequence: CATSIVSGSADTQYF. The CDR3 bases are TGTGCCACCAGCATTGTTAGCGGGAGTGCAGATACGCAGTATTTT. The chain carries TRBV15 and TRBJ2-3, with 9 bases aligning to TRBD2. With V trimmed by 4 bases and J by 4 bases, 6 bases remained unmatched. The CDR3 sequence is 15 residues long. CDR1 and CDR2 from the germline V gene are LNHNV and YYDKDF (reference sequence).